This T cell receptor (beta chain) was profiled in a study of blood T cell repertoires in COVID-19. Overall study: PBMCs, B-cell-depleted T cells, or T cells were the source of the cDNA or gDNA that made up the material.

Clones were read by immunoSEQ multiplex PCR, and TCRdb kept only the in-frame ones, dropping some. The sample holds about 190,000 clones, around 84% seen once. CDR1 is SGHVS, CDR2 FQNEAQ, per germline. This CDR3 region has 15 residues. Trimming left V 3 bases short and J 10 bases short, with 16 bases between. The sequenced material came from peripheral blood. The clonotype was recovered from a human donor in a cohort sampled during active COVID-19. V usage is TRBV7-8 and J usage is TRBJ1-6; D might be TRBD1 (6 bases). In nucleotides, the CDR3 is TGTGCCAGCAGCTTCAAGGGGGTGGATCACTCACCCCTCCACTTT. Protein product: CASSFKGVDHSPLHF.